One sample yielded the 31 T cell receptor beta chains listed below, sequenced in a study of blood T cell repertoires in COVID-19. Measured with immunoSEQ multiplex PCR; TCRdb has only the in-frame clones, and not every one. This table has roughly 100,000 clones, 79% appearing once. What was sequenced was peripheral blood. These receptors were collected from a woman of 80 years or more with active or convalescent COVID-19.

Here the CDR3 reads CASSSGGDRVEQYF. CDR3 nucleotides: TGTGCCAGCAGCTCTGGAGGGGACAGGGTCGAGCAGTACTTC. This sequence joins TRBV5-4 and TRBJ2-7; 9 nucleotides align to TRBD1. The CDR3 consists of 14 residues. Unmatched junction bases numbered 7, after V lost 3 bases and J lost 6 bases. Looked up from germline, CDR1 is SGHNT and CDR2 is YYREEE (reference sequence). Variable domain in full (rest from reference TRBV5-4 and TRBJ2-7): ETGVTQSPTHLIKTRGQQVTLRCSSQSGHNTVSWYQQALGQGPQFIFQYYREEENGRGNFPPRFSGLQFPNYSSELNVNALELDDSALYLCASSSGGDRVEQYFGPGTRLTVT.

The chain couples TRBV28 to TRBJ1-5; 7 bases are shared with TRBD1. Trimming took 2 bases from V and 6 from J; bases not matched to a gene: 4. This CDR3 has 14 residues. Germline loops: CDR1 MDHEN, CDR2 SYDVKM. The DNA for the CDR3 is TGTGCCAGCAGTTTAGGACAGGTTGTTCAGCCCCAGCATTTT. It yields the protein CASSLGQVVQPQHF.

The chain is built from TRBV11-2 and TRBJ2-7, with TRBD1 identical over 7 bases. V gave up 0 bases and J gave up 2 bases; unmatched junction bases: 4. This CDR3 has 15 residues. The V gene's germline CDR1 is SGHAT and CDR2 FQNNGV. In DNA form, the CDR3 reads TGTGCCAGCAGCTTAGATTTGCAGGGGGCCTACGAGCAGTACTTC. Translation gives CASSLDLQGAYEQYF.

This clone came up once. CDR3 DNA: TGTGCCAGCAACCCTCCCGACTTCAATCAGCCCCAGCATTTT. It is translated as CASNPPDFNQPQHF. The V call is TRBV6-2 or TRBV6-3, the J call TRBJ1-5; D gene unclear. There are 14 residues in the CDR3. Germline V gene lookup returns CDR1 MNHEY and CDR2 SVGEGT. V was clipped by 7 bases and J by 3 bases, with 13 bases between them.

On this clone itself: The junction shows a germline mismatch at one end, possibly a read error. The chain is built from TRBV15 and TRBJ2-1; 12 bases line up with TRBD2. The CDR3 loop spans 17 amino acids. Germline-derived CDR1 and CDR2 are LNHNV and YYDKDF (reference sequence). CDR3 DNA sequence: TGTGCCGCCAGCAGCTCCGGGACTAGCGGGTTTTACAATGAGCAGTTCTTC. The encoded protein is CAASSSGTSGFYNEQFF. The full variable domain, in which reference TRBV15 and TRBJ2-1 provide the parts outside the CDR3, is DAMVIQNPRYQVTQFGKPVTLSCSQTLNHNVMYWYQQKSSQAPKLLFHYYDKDFNNEADTPDNFQSRRPNTSFCFLDIRSPGLGDTAMYLCAASSSGTSGFYNEQFFGPGTRLTVL.

The genes are TRBV5-4 and TRBJ2-1; a possible D gene is TRBD2 (6 bases). With 2 bases removed from V and 6 bases from J, the gap between germline ends came to 12 bases. Germline-derived CDR1 and CDR2 are SGHNT and YYREEE (reference sequence). CDR3 length: 14 amino acids. CDR3 in amino acids: CASSFYGRSNEQFF. CDR3 in DNA: TGTGCCAGCAGCTTCTACGGGAGATCCAATGAGCAGTTCTTC.

V usage is TRBV10-1 and J usage is TRBJ2-1; tentative D call: TRBD1 (6 bases). Trimming shortened V by 3 bases and J by 7 bases, and 16 bases separated the two germline ends. The germline V gene encodes CDR1 WNHNN and CDR2 SYGVQD (reference sequence). The CDR3 runs 15 residues. The CDR3 protein is CASSESQGHTNEQFF. CDR3 nucleotides: TGCGCCAGCAGTGAAAGTCAGGGGCACACGAATGAGCAGTTCTTC.

With respect to this clone: Its ends do not fully match the called genes, so a read error is possible. This rearrangement joins TRBV5-1 to TRBJ2-7; TRBD2 aligns across 8 bases. Germline CDR1 SGHRS, CDR2 YFSETQ. The CDR3 is 18 residues long. Here the CDR3 reads CASSSQTGGASGFYEQYF. DNA for the CDR3: TGTGCCAGCAGCTCCCAGACGGGAGGGGCTAGCGGGTTCTACGAGCAGTACTTC.

The chain joins TRBV30 to TRBJ1-1; TRBD1 matches at 8 bases. CDR3 size: 15 residues. V dropped 3 bases and J dropped 6; count of bases not matched to a gene: 12. Germline V gives CDR1 GTSNPN, CDR2 SVGIG (reference sequence). CDR3 coding DNA: TGTGCCTGGAGGGACAGGACAGGGTGGGCGGCTGAAGCTTTCTTT. Its translation: CAWRDRTGWAAEAFF.

The gene calls are TRBV28 and TRBJ2-5; D not resolved. The CDR3 has 13 residues. From germline, CDR1 is MDHEN and CDR2 SYDVKM. V gave up 6 bases and J gave up 1 base, with 9 bases separating them. The CDR3 nucleotides are TGTGCCAGCAGCCCGGGTGGCCAAGAGACCCAGTACTTC. Translating gives CASSPGGQETQYF. The full variable domain, rest sourced from reference TRBV28 and TRBJ2-5, is DVKVTQSSRYLVKRTGEKVFLECVQDMDHENMFWYRQDPGLGLRLIYFSYDVKMKEKGDIPEGYSVSREKKERFSLILESASTNQTSMYLCASSPGGQETQYFGPGTRLLVL.

This chain uses TRBV2 with TRBJ2-4; possibly TRBD2 for D (6 bases). Trimming removed 7 bases from V and 0 bases from J, with 10 bases in between. The CDR3 totals 14 residues. Per germline, CDR1 SNHLY and CDR2 FYNNEI. CDR3 DNA sequence: TGTGCCAGCACCAAGGGAGGAGCCAAAAACATTCAGTACTTC. Its translation: CASTKGGAKNIQYF.

This chain uses TRBV11-2 with TRBJ2-5; 11 nucleotides align to TRBD1. The CDR3 extends over 18 amino acids. CDR1 is SGHAT, CDR2 FQNNGV, per germline. V gave up 4 bases and J gave up 5 bases; unmatched junction bases: 15. DNA of the CDR3: TGTGCCAGCAGCTCTAGACCGGGACAGGGGGTCCCTTGGGAGACCCAGTACTTC. Translation: CASSSRPGQGVPWETQYF. Full variable domain (remainder filled in from reference TRBV11-2 and TRBJ2-5): EAGVAQSPRYKIIEKRQSVAFWCNPISGHATLYWYQQILGQGPKLLIQFQNNGVVDDSQLPKDRFSAERLKGVDSTLKIQPAKLEDSAVYLCASSSRPGQGVPWETQYFGPGTRLLVL.

V and J are TRBV15 and TRBJ2-3; no firm D call. The ends were cut back, 6 bases at V and 2 bases at J, with 15 bases in the middle. The CDR3 is made up of 15 amino acids. Germline assignment: CDR1 LNHNV and CDR2 YYDKDF (reference sequence). CDR3 bases: TGTGCCACCAGTTCTCGCGGCGGTAACACAGATACGCAGTATTTT. It yields the protein CATSSRGGNTDTQYF. The full variable domain, rest sourced from reference TRBV15 and TRBJ2-3, is DAMVIQNPRYQVTQFGKPVTLSCSQTLNHNVMYWYQQKSSQAPKLLFHYYDKDFNNEADTPDNFQSRRPNTSFCFLDIRSPGLGDTAMYLCATSSRGGNTDTQYFGPGTRLTVL.

The CDR3 loop is CASSLHFRDRGGQPQHF. DNA of the CDR3: TGTGCCAGCAGCTTGCACTTCAGGGACAGGGGAGGTCAGCCCCAGCATTTT. This chain links TRBV5-8 with TRBJ1-5; TRBD1 aligns across 10 bases. V shed 1 base and J 6 bases; nucleotides not matched to a gene: 10. The CDR3 spans 17 residues. Germline V CDR1 and CDR2: SGHTS, YDEGEE.

Written as DNA, the CDR3 is TGTGCCAGTAGCCGCCGGACAGGCGACCCCTTCGAGCAGTACTTC. The encoded protein is CASSRRTGDPFEQYF. The chain links TRBV19 to TRBJ2-7; TRBD1 agrees at 7 bases. V lost 6 bases and J lost 6; bases outside the gene matches: 14. Germline V gene data show CDR1 as LNHDA and CDR2 as SQIVND (reference sequence). The CDR3 length is 15 residues.

The chain is built from TRBV2 and TRBJ2-1, with TRBD2 identical over 9 bases. The CDR3 loop spans 16 amino acids. CDR1 is SNHLY, CDR2 FYNNEI, per germline. V shed 5 bases, J shed 4 bases, and the junction held 9 bases outside the gene matches. CDR3 amino acids: CASSPRIAGEYNEQFF. In DNA form, the CDR3 reads TGTGCCAGCAGTCCGCGCATAGCGGGAGAATACAATGAGCAGTTCTTC.

The chain is built from TRBV15 and TRBJ1-1; D gene unclear. CDR1 and CDR2 from the germline V gene are LNHNV and YYDKDF (reference sequence). Trimming shortened V by 1 base and J by 3 bases, and 15 bases separated the two germline ends. The CDR3 covers 16 residues. The CDR3: CATSRAASSLDTEAFF. CDR3 bases: TGTGCCACCAGCAGAGCGGCCAGTAGCTTAGACACTGAAGCTTTCTTT.

The gene calls are TRBV10-3 and TRBJ1-1; TRBD1 is a possible D gene (6 bases). Germline V CDR1 and CDR2: ENHRY, SYGVKD. With 6 bases removed from V and 3 bases from J, the gap between germline ends came to 11 bases. CDR3 size: 13 residues. CDR3 in DNA: TGTGCCATCAGGGGGGAGGGGGACACTGAAGCTTTCTTT. Its protein product is CAIRGEGDTEAFF.

The V gene is TRBV21-1, the J gene TRBJ2-7; TRBD2, the table's D call, lacks a check against the DNA. TRBV21-1 is a pseudogene. There are 14 residues in the CDR3. Here the CDR3 reads CASFTSGRSYEQYF. The DNA of the CDR3 is TGTGCCAGCTTCACTAGCGGGAGGTCCTACGAGCAGTACTTC.

The rearrangement joins TRBV30 to TRBJ1-1; D gene ambiguous. The CDR3 length is 13 residues. CDR1 GTSNPN and CDR2 SVGIG come from the germline V gene (reference sequence). V lost 0 bases to trimming and J lost 2 bases, with 7 bases between them. Here the CDR3 DNA reads TGTGCCTGGAGTGTACAGTCCAACACTGAAGCTTTCTTT. This gives the protein CAWSVQSNTEAFF.

This sequence joins TRBV7-6 and TRBJ2-7; D possibly corresponds to TRBD1 (6 bases). V was shortened by 0 bases and J by 2 bases, with 11 bases between the two germline ends. This CDR3 contains 15 residues. Per germline, CDR1 SGHVS and CDR2 FNYEAQ. For the CDR3, the DNA is TGTGCCAGCAGCTTAGCGGGGGCAGGCCCCTACGAGCAGTACTTC. Encoded protein: CASSLAGAGPYEQYF.

DNA of the CDR3: TGTGCCAGCAGCCCGCCGTGGGGGGGCCAAAGAAGGGATGGCTACACCTTC. It codes for CASSPPWGGQRRDGYTF. This chain links TRBV5-6 with TRBJ1-2; D possibly corresponds to TRBD1 (6 bases). CDR1 and CDR2 from the germline V gene are SGHDT and YYEEEE. The CDR3 sequence is 17 residues long. Trimming left V 4 bases short and J 6 bases short, with 25 bases between.

This sequence joins TRBV7-6 and TRBJ2-7; D gene ambiguous. CDR3 size: 14 residues. In germline, CDR1 is SGHVS, CDR2 FNYEAQ. Trimming took 5 bases from V and 1 from J, leaving 12 bases between them. CDR3 nucleotide sequence: TGTGCCAGCAGCCCTCGGCCAGGTTCCTACGAGCAGTACTTC. This encodes CASSPRPGSYEQYF.

This sequence joins TRBV19 and TRBJ2-2; 8 nucleotides agree with TRBD1. The CDR3 consists of 17 residues. Germline V gene sequence: CDR1 LNHDA, CDR2 SQIVND (reference sequence). The V gene end was trimmed by 4 bases and the J gene end by 1 base; junction bases not matched to a gene: 8. The CDR3 sequence: CASSTTGGRWNTGELFF. CDR3 nucleotides: TGTGCCAGTAGTACTACAGGGGGGAGGTGGAACACCGGGGAGCTGTTTTTT.

This clone was counted only a few times. This chain joins TRBV5-4 and TRBJ1-6, with 9 positions matching TRBD1. J was trimmed by 10 bases and V by 4 bases; bases with no gene match: 9. This CDR3 is 15 amino acids long. Germline CDR1 and CDR2: SGHNT and YYREEE (reference sequence). The DNA of the CDR3 is TGTGCCAGCAGCCGCGCTACAGGGGGCGTCTCACCCCTCCACTTT. It is translated as CASSRATGGVSPLHF.

This clone has only a few counts. The V gene is TRBV9, the J gene TRBJ1-1; 7 bases match TRBD1. Germline loops: CDR1 SGDLS, CDR2 YYNGEE. CDR3 length: 15 amino acids. V trimming: 6 bases; J trimming: 0 bases; junction bases outside the gene matches: 8. The CDR3 sequence is CASTTTGLMNTEAFF. The CDR3 region has the DNA TGTGCCAGCACAACGACAGGGTTGATGAACACTGAAGCTTTCTTT.

The V and J genes are TRBV5-1 and TRBJ2-7; a possible D gene is TRBD1 (5 bases). This CDR3 is 18 amino acids long. Germline lookup yields CDR1 SGHRS and CDR2 YFSETQ. Trimming took 0 bases from V and 3 from J, leaving 22 bases between them. CDR3 sequence (DNA): TGCGCCAGCAGCTTGGGGTCCCTCAGGGCGCTAACCTTCTACGAGCAGTACTTC. Translated: CASSLGSLRALTFYEQYF.

This clone has a handful of counts. The J gene is TRBJ2-5, the V gene TRBV11-1, with D perhaps TRBD1 (5 bases). Germline V gives CDR1 SGHAT, CDR2 FQDESV (reference sequence). The CDR3 totals 15 residues. Trimming removed 1 base from V and 5 bases from J, with 14 bases in between. CDR3 coding DNA: TGTGCCAGCAGCTTAGATAGGGGCGGCATTGAGACCCAGTACTTC. Encoded protein: CASSLDRGGIETQYF.

In its sample, this clone was seen a few times. The V call is TRBV14, the J call TRBJ2-2; D unclear. Trimming removed 0 bases at V and 7 bases at J, with 6 bases between. This CDR3 is 13 amino acids long. In germline, CDR1 is SGHDN, CDR2 FVKESK. CDR3 nucleotide sequence: TGTGCCAGCAGCCAAGAGCGATTCGGGGAGCTGTTTTTT. The encoded protein is CASSQERFGELFF.

The chain joins TRBV11-2 to TRBJ1-4; tentative D call: TRBD1 (6 bases). CDR1 SGHAT and CDR2 FQNNGV come from the germline V gene. CDR3 length: 13 residues. Trimming removed 1 base from V and 7 bases from J, with 7 bases in between. CDR3 in amino acids: CASSLGTVEKLFF. The CDR3 DNA reads as TGTGCCAGCAGCTTAGGGACAGTTGAAAAACTGTTTTTT.

This clone was seen just once. The V call is TRBV18, the J call TRBJ1-4; D not certain. V lost 3 bases, J lost 8 bases, and 22 bases lay in between. Germline CDR1 KGHSH, CDR2 LQKENI. This CDR3 spans 17 amino acids. The CDR3 here is CASSPTEGGAFGEKLFF. CDR3 bases: TGTGCCAGCTCACCCACGGAGGGAGGCGCTTTTGGGGAAAAACTGTTTTTT.